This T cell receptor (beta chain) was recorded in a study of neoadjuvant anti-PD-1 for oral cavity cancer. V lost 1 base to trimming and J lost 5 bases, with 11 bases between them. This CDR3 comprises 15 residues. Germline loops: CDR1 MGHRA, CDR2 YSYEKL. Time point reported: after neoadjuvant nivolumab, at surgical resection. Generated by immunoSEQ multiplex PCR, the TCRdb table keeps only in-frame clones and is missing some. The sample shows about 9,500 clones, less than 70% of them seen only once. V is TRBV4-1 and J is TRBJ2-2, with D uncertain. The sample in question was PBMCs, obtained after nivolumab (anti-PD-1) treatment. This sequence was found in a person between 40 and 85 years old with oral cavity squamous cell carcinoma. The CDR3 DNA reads TGCGCCAGCAGCCAAGGGGCTGAAAGGACCGGGGAGCTGTTTTTT. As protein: CASSQGAERTGELFF.